Below, 27 T cell receptor beta chains from the same sample are listed, as sequenced in a study of blood T cell repertoires in COVID-19. Assay: immunoSEQ multiplex PCR; the TCRdb copy retains only in-frame clones and omits some. The sample shows tens of thousands of clones, around 84% of them seen only once. Material: peripheral blood. Receptors were obtained from a man in his sixties with COVID-19, enrolled during active disease.

The chain is built from TRBV7-3 and TRBJ2-3, with D uncertain. This CDR3 is built from 17 residues. V was trimmed by 1 base and J by 5 bases, leaving 19 bases between them. Germline V CDR1 and CDR2: SGHTA, FQGTGA. This chain's CDR3 is CASSLNPFESSGDTQYF. The DNA for the CDR3 is TGTGCCAGCAGCTTAAACCCCTTCGAAAGTAGTGGAGATACGCAGTATTTT.

The chain has TRBV4-1 and TRBJ1-5; 8 bases fit TRBD1. The CDR3 extends over 17 amino acids. J was trimmed by 0 bases and V by 3 bases; bases with no gene match: 7. Germline values: CDR1 MGHRA, CDR2 YSYEKL. The DNA of the CDR3 is TGCGCCAGCAGCCATGGAGGACAGGGCTATAGCAATCAGCCCCAGCATTTT. Protein sequence: CASSHGGQGYSNQPQHF.

The gene calls are TRBV7-9 and TRBJ2-1; D gene ambiguous. The CDR3 has 16 amino acids. V was cut by 1 base and J by 0 bases, with 10 bases left in between. Germline CDR1 is SEHNR and CDR2 is FQNEAQ (reference sequence). The CDR3 DNA reads as TGTGCCAGCAGCTTAGGAGGCTCAGACTCCTACAATGAGCAGTTCTTC. Translated, it gives CASSLGGSDSYNEQFF. Together with reference TRBV7-9 and TRBJ2-1, the CDR3 gives the full variable domain: DTGVSQNPRHKITKRGQNVTFRCDPISEHNRLYWYRQTLGQGPEFLTYFQNEAQLEKSRLLSDRFSAERPKGSFSTLEIQRTEQGDSAMYLCASSLGGSDSYNEQFFGPGTRLTVL.

The chain links TRBV19 to TRBJ1-5; D is perhaps TRBD1 (5 bases). The germline gives CDR1 LNHDA, CDR2 SQIVND (reference sequence). The CDR3 runs 13 residues. Trimming removed 3 bases at V and 7 bases at J, with 10 bases between. CDR3 sequence: CASSMGHWQPQHF. CDR3 in DNA: TGTGCCAGTAGTATGGGGCATTGGCAGCCCCAGCATTTT.

This clone has only a few counts. V and J are TRBV6-4 and TRBJ2-1, with D perhaps TRBD1 (5 bases). V was pared by 2 bases and J by 8 bases, with 16 bases between. The CDR3 spans 15 residues. Germline V gene data show CDR1 as MRHNA and CDR2 as SNTAGT. CDR3 in amino acids: CASSDQGFGTHEQFF. The CDR3 DNA is TGTGCCAGCAGTGACCAGGGTTTTGGCACTCATGAGCAGTTCTTC.

The CDR3 region is CASSPRFGAGNTIYF. Here the CDR3 DNA reads TGTGCCAGCAGCCCACGATTCGGGGCTGGAAACACCATATATTTT. The gene calls are TRBV14 and TRBJ1-3, with unresolved D. CDR1 and CDR2 (germline): SGHDN, FVKESK. The V end lost 4 bases, the J end lost 2 bases, and 12 bases lay between the germline ends. This CDR3 spans 15 amino acids.

The chain employs TRBV19 and TRBJ2-6; no definite D call. This CDR3 is built from 13 residues. V gave up 6 bases and J gave up 2 bases, with 5 bases separating them. From germline, CDR1 is LNHDA and CDR2 SQIVND (reference sequence). CDR3 bases: TGTGCCAGTAGCCCAGCTGGGGCCAACGTCCTGACTTTC. Amino acids: CASSPAGANVLTF.

The V call is TRBV29-1, the J call TRBJ2-5; TRBD1 matches at 8 bases. Germline V gene lookup returns CDR1 SQVTM and CDR2 ANQGSEA. CDR3 length: 12 residues. Trimming at V came to 4 bases and at J to 2 bases, leaving 0 bases not matched to a gene. CDR3 region: CSVGQGQETQYF. The DNA for the CDR3 is TGCAGCGTTGGACAGGGGCAAGAGACCCAGTACTTC.

V gene TRBV7-9 combines with J gene TRBJ2-7; D is ambiguous. Germline-derived CDR1 and CDR2 are SEHNR and FQNEAQ (reference sequence). The CDR3 spans 13 residues. V lost 5 bases and J 3 bases, leaving 11 bases between the germline ends. The CDR3, as DNA: TGTGCCAGCAGCCCCACTACAAACTACGAGCAGTACTTC. Residues: CASSPTTNYEQYF.

The J gene is TRBJ2-3, the V gene TRBV24-1; TRBD1 agrees at 7 bases. CDR3 length: 13 residues. Germline lookup yields CDR1 KGHDR and CDR2 SFDVKD. V lost 11 bases to trimming and J lost 0 bases; unmatched junction nucleotides: 4. DNA for the CDR3: TGTGCCAGCGAGGGGGCTAGCACAGATACGCAGTATTTT. This encodes CASEGASTDTQYF.

This clone was detected once. The chain links TRBV29-1 to TRBJ1-2; a weak D match, TRBD1 (5 bases). Germline CDR1 reads SQVTM; CDR2 reads ANQGSEA. The germline V and J ends were trimmed by 8 bases and 8 bases, with 15 bases remaining between them. This CDR3 has 11 amino acids. The CDR3 spells CSSHGGGGYTF. In nucleotides, the CDR3 is TGCAGCTCCCACGGGGGGGGAGGCTACACCTTC. Filled out from reference TRBV29-1 and TRBJ1-2, the complete variable domain reads SAVISQKPSRDICQRGTSLTIQCQVDSQVTMMFWYRQQPGQSLTLIATANQGSEATYESGFVIDKFPISRPNLTFSTLTVSNMSPEDSSIYLCSSHGGGGYTFGSGTRLTVV.

The chain is built from TRBV14 and TRBJ1-5; D not resolved. V dropped 1 base and J dropped 6 bases, with 13 bases sitting between them. The germline V gene has CDR1 SGHDN and CDR2 FVKESK. The CDR3 sequence is 15 residues long. The CDR3 DNA sequence: TGTGCCAGCAGCCAAGGGCCGATATCGGGTCAGCCCCAGCATTTT. This sequence encodes CASSQGPISGQPQHF.

The V and J genes are TRBV6-2 or TRBV6-3 and TRBJ1-5; D gene ambiguous. Trimming pared 0 bases from V and 0 bases from J, leaving 15 bases between. Germline CDR1 is MNHEY and CDR2 is SVGEGT. The CDR3 runs 18 residues. CDR3 in DNA: TGTGCCAGCAGTTACTCGATTGCCAGGCCCTCTAGCAATCAGCCCCAGCATTTT. Translation gives CASSYSIARPSSNQPQHF.

V usage is TRBV19 and J usage is TRBJ2-2; 9 bases are shared with TRBD2. Germline V gene sequence: CDR1 LNHDA, CDR2 SQIVND (reference sequence). The CDR3 loop spans 14 amino acids. V trimming: 8 bases; J trimming: 5 bases; junction bases outside the gene matches: 6. Here the CDR3 DNA reads TGTGCCAGTCGTGCGCGGGGGGGGACCGGGGAGCTGTTTTTT. Encoded protein: CASRARGGTGELFF.

The genes are TRBV5-4 and TRBJ1-3; a possible D gene is TRBD1 (5 bases). This CDR3 contains 15 residues. The V gene lost 3 bases and the J gene lost 1 base, with 11 bases spanning the gap. Germline V gene data show CDR1 as SGHNT and CDR2 as YYREEE (reference sequence). The CDR3 reads CASSYPGQSGNTIYF. DNA for the CDR3: TGTGCCAGCAGCTATCCAGGGCAGTCTGGAAACACCATATATTTT.

In this sample, this clone turned up once. The rearrangement joins TRBV11-2 to TRBJ1-6; 8 positions match TRBD1. Germline CDR1 SGHAT, CDR2 FQNNGV. Unmatched junction bases numbered 5, after V lost 2 bases and J lost 8 bases. The length of the CDR3 is 15 residues. Here the CDR3 DNA reads TGTGCCAGCAGCTTATCCGGACAGGGTTATTCACCCCTCCACTTT. It specifies CASSLSGQGYSPLHF.

This chain uses TRBV30 with TRBJ1-1, with D hard to call. The germline CDR1 and CDR2 sequences are GTSNPN and SVGIG (reference sequence). V lost 7 bases, J lost 5 bases, and 14 bases lay in between. This CDR3 comprises 12 residues. The CDR3 is CALGPSGTEAFF. CDR3 DNA sequence: TGTGCCTTGGGCCCTTCGGGGACTGAAGCTTTCTTT.

The chain uses TRBV24-1 and TRBJ2-7, with 8 bases lining up with TRBD1. The V gene's germline CDR1 is KGHDR and CDR2 SFDVKD. The trim removed 4 bases at V and 4 bases at J, leaving 8 bases unmatched. The CDR3 spans 15 residues. The CDR3 DNA sequence: TGTGCCACCAGTGACCCAGGACAGGGACAGTACGAGCAGTACTTC. Translated: CATSDPGQGQYEQYF.

The chain recombines TRBV30 with TRBJ1-4; the match to TRBD1 covers 8 bases. Trimming at V came to 5 bases and at J to 2 bases, leaving 4 bases not matched to a gene. Germline lookup yields CDR1 GTSNPN and CDR2 SVGIG (reference sequence). The CDR3 has 14 amino acids. CDR3 DNA: TGTGCCTGGCAGCAGGGGGCCACTAATGAAAAACTGTTTTTT. Protein sequence: CAWQQGATNEKLFF.

The V and J genes are TRBV27 and TRBJ1-4; D gene uncertain. V dropped 0 bases and J dropped 8 bases, with 7 bases sitting between them. CDR1 and CDR2 (germline): MNHEY, SMNVEV (reference sequence). The CDR3 loop spans 13 amino acids. In DNA form, the CDR3 reads TGTGCCAGCAGTTTATCTTGGGAGGAAAAACTGTTTTTT. Amino acid sequence: CASSLSWEEKLFF.

This chain links TRBV9 with TRBJ2-2; 7 nucleotides align to TRBD2. The V segment lost 4 bases and the J segment 6 bases; nucleotides outside the gene matches: 9. The CDR3 totals 15 residues. In germline, CDR1 is SGDLS, CDR2 YYNGEE. The CDR3 bases are TGTGCCAGCAGCCCGAGAGTGGGAGGGGCCGGGGAGCTGTTTTTT. It yields the protein CASSPRVGGAGELFF.

This clone showed up just a few times. The V and J genes are TRBV7-7 and TRBJ2-1; TRBD2 aligns across 9 bases. Germline CDR1 reads SSHAT; CDR2 reads FNYEAQ (reference sequence). Trimming at V came to 2 bases and at J to 5 bases, leaving 4 bases not matched to a gene. The CDR3 has 15 amino acids. The DNA of the CDR3 is TGTGCCAGCAGCTTAATAGCGGGGGCCAACAATGAGCAGTTCTTC. This gives the protein CASSLIAGANNEQFF.

The chain couples TRBV19 to TRBJ2-3; D is unresolved. CDR3 length: 12 amino acids. V dropped 3 bases and J dropped 2 bases, with 3 bases sitting between them. Germline V gives CDR1 LNHDA, CDR2 SQIVND (reference sequence). Written as DNA, the CDR3 is TGTGCCAGTAGTATCAACACAGATACGCAGTATTTT. Its translation is CASSINTDTQYF.

This chain connects TRBV18 to TRBJ1-4, with 7 bases lining up with TRBD1. Looked up from germline, CDR1 is KGHSH and CDR2 is LQKENI. Trimming took 4 bases from V and 6 from J; bases not matched to a gene: 5. The CDR3 loop spans 14 amino acids. CDR3 nucleotide sequence: TGTGCCAGCTCACTGAGGGGGCTTGATGAAAAACTGTTTTTT. Residues: CASSLRGLDEKLFF.

The rearrangement uses TRBV6-5 and TRBJ2-7; 7 bases align to TRBD1. V was pared by 7 bases and J by 2 bases, with 11 bases of the junction left unmatched. Germline V gene sequence: CDR1 MNHEY, CDR2 SVGAGI. The length of the CDR3 is 15 residues. Here the CDR3 DNA reads TGTGCCAGCACCCCCGGGTGGCAGGGGGCCTACGAGCAGTACTTC. This translates into CASTPGWQGAYEQYF.

The chain is built from TRBV5-1 and TRBJ1-3; D unresolved. Trimming pared 4 bases from V and 2 bases from J, leaving 16 bases between. Germline loops: CDR1 SGHRS, CDR2 YFSETQ. CDR3 length: 16 amino acids. The CDR3 DNA reads as TGCGCCAGCAGCCGAACTAGGGAATCGGCTGGAAACACCATATATTTT. This sequence encodes CASSRTRESAGNTIYF.

The chain combines TRBV5-1 with TRBJ2-7; 11 positions agree with TRBD2. Germline V gene data show CDR1 as SGHRS and CDR2 as YFSETQ. V lost 4 bases to trimming and J lost 0 bases; unmatched junction nucleotides: 3. The CDR3 loop spans 15 amino acids. CDR3 DNA: TGCGCCAGCAGCATTACTAGCGGGAGCTCCTACGAGCAGTACTTC. Amino acids: CASSITSGSSYEQYF.